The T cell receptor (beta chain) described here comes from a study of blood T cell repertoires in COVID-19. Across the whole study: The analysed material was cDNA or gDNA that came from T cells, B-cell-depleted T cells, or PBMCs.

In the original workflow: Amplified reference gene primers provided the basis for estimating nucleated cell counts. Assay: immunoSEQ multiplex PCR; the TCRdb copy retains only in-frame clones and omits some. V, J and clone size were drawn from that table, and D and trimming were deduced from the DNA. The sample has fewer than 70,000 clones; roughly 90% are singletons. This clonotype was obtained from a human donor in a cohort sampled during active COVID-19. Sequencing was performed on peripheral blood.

The CDR3 here is CASSTSQGPTGELFF. In nucleotides, the CDR3 is TGTGCCAGTAGTACCTCACAGGGGCCCACCGGGGAGCTGTTTTTT. This chain joins TRBV19 and TRBJ2-2, with 7 bases matching TRBD1. CDR1 LNHDA and CDR2 SQIVND come from the germline V gene (reference sequence). The CDR3 is 15 amino acids. With V trimmed by 4 bases and J by 4 bases, 6 bases remained unmatched.